What follows describes a single TCR beta chain. The target of this receptor is not known. The record originates from a study of monozygotic twins with inflammatory bowel disease (dated by TCRdb to between 2017 and 2020). Background for the entire study: In total, roughly 28 monozygotic twin pairs made up the full study: 19 Danish pairs, all IBD-discordant, plus nine German pairs, of which four were IBD-concordant and five were IBD-discordant. Each individual had, on average, about 151 000 unique TCRalpha sequences and 181 000 unique TCRbeta sequences available for analysis. The search for disease-associated traits relied mainly on comparing IBD patients with their genetically identical healthy co-twins within discordant pairs. Broader findings and caveats from the paper: Because patients were on differing immunosuppressive treatments, the repertoires may have picked up extra background noise and inter-individual variability. Compared with healthy twins, IBD patients had fewer clonotypes in common with other individuals, a difference most pronounced in patients showing signs of disease activity. TCRbeta repertoire diversity, by inverse Simpson index, was decreased in IBD patients compared with their healthy co-twins. Repertoire similarity did not differ between concordant and discordant twins, which could be due to limited statistical power. Distinction between different T cell subtypes could not be achieved in the analysis. The results gave no support for a single strong signal or clonotype linked to IBD.

According to the germline V gene (reference sequence), CDR1 reads SEHNR and CDR2 reads FQNEAQ. From its cysteine to its phenylalanine, the CDR3 spans 14 amino acids. The coding DNA is unavailable. The protocol used for the library was 5' RACE. Preparation of each TCR library used around 3.5 ug of total RNA. For each sample, cDNA was synthesized in eight separate reactions using SMARTScribe reverse transcriptase. During cDNA synthesis, unique molecular identifiers containing a 6-nucleotide sample barcode were introduced by template switching. TCRalpha and TCRbeta cDNA was amplified by two nested PCRs of about 15 and 9 cycles, with bead purification after each PCR. Before amplification, cDNA was treated with uracil DNA-glycosylase and purified using the QIAquick PCR purification kit. In the second PCR, Illumina TruSeq-compatible adapters and sample-specific barcodes were added. TapeStation and Qubit were used to check library quality and concentration, and roughly 4.9 ng of each library was pooled. The pooled libraries were sequenced with 2 x 100 bp reads and custom sequencing primers on an Illumina HiSeq2500 single-index Rapid Run. The original pipeline was this. MiGEC version 1.2.6 was used for UMI-based consensus assembly, which corrected PCR and sequencing errors. MiXCR version 2.1.1 was used for V(D)J alignment, clonotype assembly and CDR3 extraction. To normalise gene usage, clonotype sharing and MAIT/NKT TCR abundance, the top 1000, 10 000 and 20 000 clonotypes in each sample were analysed. Diversity was computed as the inverse Simpson index with the vegan R package after downsampling to 27 000 UMIs. Paired Mann-Whitney U tests were applied to discordant twin pairs, and Benjamini-Hochberg correction was used for multiple testing. TCRdb reprocessed the reads; each CDR3 protein sequence makes one entry, and DNA is unavailable. The V and J calls and clone size are TCRdb's, not the authors'. The sample's own table lists around 220,000 distinct CDR3 sequences. The top ten clones comprise roughly 7.5% of the sample.

A roughly 2.6 ml peripheral blood sample was drawn into PAXgene tubes per donor and stored at -80°C. Total RNA was isolated from whole blood with the PAXgene blood miRNA kit on an automated QIAcube, without T cell sorting. Peripheral blood from monozygotic twin pairs, either concordant or discordant for inflammatory bowel disease, underwent deep TCRalpha and TCRbeta repertoire profiling that used unique molecular barcoding. Smoking habits were recorded for all twin pairs, with individuals classified as current, former or never smokers. The sequenced material came from blood. The TCR originated in a human donor with ulcerative colitis or Crohn's disease, or a healthy co-twin of an affected twin (not recorded which). The chain couples TRBV7-9 to TRBJ1-2; there is no DNA to check the TCRdb D call of TRBD1. This receptor has the CDR3 CASSLGGSGYGYTF.